This T cell receptor beta chain emerged from a study of cytomegalovirus exposure and HLA in healthy donors. The CDR3 consists of 13 residues. V lost 3 bases and J lost 7, with 12 bases in between. Germline V lookup: CDR1 SEHNR, CDR2 FQNEAQ (reference sequence). Assay used: immunoSEQ multiplex PCR; TCRdb lists only in-frame clones, some missing. In the table there are under 250,000 clones, roughly 81% of which are singletons. Regarding this clone: What it binds is not known.

Study-wide points: Associated with cytomegalovirus, according to the listing, were 150 to 200 TCR beta chains. According to a subsequent analysis, TCR clusters from the first cohort were inclined to appear together in the 110 or so validation repertoires.

This TCR came from a woman aged 25 to 39 in good health and CMV-seronegative. This chain connects TRBV7-9 to TRBJ1-2, with D possibly matching TRBD1 (5 bases). Specimen: PBMCs. CDR3 amino acids: CASSLEGRSGYTF. Written as DNA, the CDR3 is TGTGCCAGCAGCTTGGAGGGGAGGAGTGGCTACACCTTC.